This T cell receptor (beta chain) came from a study of beta chain features in type 1 diabetes. Study-level results: In all four CD4+ subsets, TCRB CDR3 length was significantly, moderately reduced in type 1 diabetes.

TCRB transcripts that were expressed got sequenced, as all of the isolated RNA had been reverse transcribed. Method: immunoSEQ multiplex PCR; TCRdb's copy keeps in-frame clones and lacks some. There are almost 350,000 clones in the sample; roughly a tenth occur only once, and approximately 1% lies in the top ten. Purity of each sorted population was above 95%. Note on this clone: Its cognate antigen is unknown.

The source is a man aged 25 to 40 with type 1 diabetes. Sequenced material: central memory CD4+ T cells from blood.

The CDR3, as DNA: TGTGCCAGCAGCCAAGAGACCCAGTACTTC. Its translation is CASSQETQYF. The V gene is TRBV7-2, the J gene TRBJ2-5; no clear D. Per the germline V gene, CDR1 is SGHTA and CDR2 is FQGNSA. The CDR3 length is 10 residues. Trimming cost V 5 bases and J 2 bases, with 0 bases left between them.